The rows below give T cell receptor beta chains drawn from one sample of a study of T cell repertoires in cytomegalovirus infection. These receptors' antigens are unknown. MiXCR, run by TCRdb on the reads, gives a single entry per CDR3 protein. The sample contains 50,000 or so distinct CDR3 sequences, about 19% of which appear only once. Here the sequenced sample was CD8+ T cells from cultured PBMCs, taken from culture after CMV antigen stimulation. These receptor sequences come from a human donor in good health (CMV status not recorded). Some clones in this sample may be carry-over from other donors' samples. CDR3s leave out the opening cysteine and the closing phenylalanine or tryptophan.

v_call,j_call,cdr3_aa
TRBV5-6,TRBJ2-1,ASSFEGSGGTYNEQF
TRBV19,TRBJ2-1,ASSMSGGYNEQF
TRBV20-1,TRBJ2-1,SAPGTSGRAGGNEQF
TRBV9,TRBJ2-1,ASSPIRGIDYYEQF
TRBV20-1,TRBJ2-1,SAHRGRDYNEQF
TRBV7-8,TRBJ1-5,ASSVRRGTGGGNQPQH
TRBV7-8,TRBJ2-3,ASSLGAWGEVTGHTDTQY
TRBV27,TRBJ1-6,ASRLTKGLFSTMGNSPLH
TRBV12-3/TRBV12-4,TRBJ1-6,ASSGQGGGSPLH
TRBV12-3/TRBV12-4,TRBJ2-7,ASSLLQGGEQY
TRBV4-2,TRBJ2-3,ASSQEAAPRTDTQY
TRBV7-9,TRBJ1-1,ASSDGRQGGTEAF
TRBV20-1,TRBJ2-3,SASRLAGLPPDTQY
TRBV20-1,TRBJ2-1,SAEGGPLNEQF
TRBV7-8,TRBJ1-4,ASSPTGNGREKLF
TRBV28,TRBJ2-7,ASSLLGGSLYEQY
TRBV4-3,TRBJ1-1,ASSQDIGRATEAF
TRBV19,TRBJ1-5,ASTDRINQPQH
TRBV19,TRBJ2-7,ATSYGRGYEQY
TRBV30,TRBJ2-1,AWDRGSNEQF
TRBV27,TRBJ2-3,ASSLSRGHTDTQY
TRBV20-1,TRBJ2-2,SAEGGIGELF
TRBV6-6,TRBJ2-1,ASSYDGVLPF
TRBV30,TRBJ2-2,AWSGVAGELF
TRBV19,TRBJ2-2,ASSADRGLTGELF